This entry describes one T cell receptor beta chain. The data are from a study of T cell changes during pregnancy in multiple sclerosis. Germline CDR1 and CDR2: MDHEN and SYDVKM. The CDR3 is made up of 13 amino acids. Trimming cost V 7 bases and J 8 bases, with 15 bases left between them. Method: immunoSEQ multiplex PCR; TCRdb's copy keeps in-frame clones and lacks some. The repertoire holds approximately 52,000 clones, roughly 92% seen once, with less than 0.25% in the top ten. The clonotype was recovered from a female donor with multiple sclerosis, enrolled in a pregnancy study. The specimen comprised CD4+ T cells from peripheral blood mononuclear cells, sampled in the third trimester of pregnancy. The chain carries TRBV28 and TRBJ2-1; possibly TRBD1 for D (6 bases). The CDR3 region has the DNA TGTGCCAGCACCTCCGGGACACTCGATGAGCAGTTCTTC. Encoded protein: CASTSGTLDEQFF. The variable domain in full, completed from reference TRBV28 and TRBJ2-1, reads DVKVTQSSRYLVKRTGEKVFLECVQDMDHENMFWYRQDPGLGLRLIYFSYDVKMKEKGDIPEGYSVSREKKERFSLILESASTNQTSMYLCASTSGTLDEQFFGPGTRLTVL.